Presented here are 4 T cell receptor beta chains from one specimen sequenced in a study of blood T cell repertoires in COVID-19. The data were produced by immunoSEQ multiplex PCR, yet TCRdb's version contains in-frame clones alone and is incomplete. Counted here are 110,000 or so clones, roughly nine tenths occurring once; the ten biggest clones make up about 7.4%. The sample consisted of peripheral blood. These receptors came from a man aged 65 to 85 who had recovered from COVID-19.

The chain joins TRBV2 to TRBJ2-7, with TRBD1 as a possible D gene (6 bases). The CDR3 contains 12 residues. Looked up from germline, CDR1 is SNHLY and CDR2 is FYNNEI. V lost 4 bases, J lost 6 bases, and 10 bases lay in between. CDR3 amino acids: CASSGQVAEQYF. CDR3 coding DNA: TGTGCCAGCAGTGGACAGGTTGCCGAGCAGTACTTC.

This clone was counted a single time. This rearrangement joins TRBV7-2 to TRBJ2-3; TRBD2 aligns across 8 bases. The V segment lost 6 bases and the J segment 1 base; nucleotides outside the gene matches: 12. CDR1 SGHTA and CDR2 FQGNSA come from the germline V gene. This CDR3 contains 17 residues. CDR3 in DNA: TGTGCCAGCAGTCAATCAACTCGGCGGGGGGGCACAGATACGCAGTATTTT. Protein product: CASSQSTRRGGTDTQYF.

The rearrangement links TRBV29-1 to TRBJ1-4; the D is unclear. From germline, CDR1 is SQVTM and CDR2 ANQGSEA. Trimming removed 6 bases from V and 0 bases from J, with 11 bases in between. The CDR3 contains 14 residues. CDR3 loop: CSVATGATNEKLFF. In DNA, the CDR3 is TGCAGCGTCGCAACGGGTGCAACTAATGAAAAACTGTTTTTT.

The chain combines TRBV5-1 with TRBJ1-4, with D tentatively TRBD1 (5 bases). Trimming pared 5 bases from V and 4 bases from J, leaving 12 bases between. Germline CDR1 and CDR2: SGHRS and YFSETQ. This CDR3 contains 14 residues. The CDR3 nucleotides read TGCGCCAGCAGGGGGCGGAACAGTAATGAAAAACTGTTTTTT. Its protein product is CASRGRNSNEKLFF.